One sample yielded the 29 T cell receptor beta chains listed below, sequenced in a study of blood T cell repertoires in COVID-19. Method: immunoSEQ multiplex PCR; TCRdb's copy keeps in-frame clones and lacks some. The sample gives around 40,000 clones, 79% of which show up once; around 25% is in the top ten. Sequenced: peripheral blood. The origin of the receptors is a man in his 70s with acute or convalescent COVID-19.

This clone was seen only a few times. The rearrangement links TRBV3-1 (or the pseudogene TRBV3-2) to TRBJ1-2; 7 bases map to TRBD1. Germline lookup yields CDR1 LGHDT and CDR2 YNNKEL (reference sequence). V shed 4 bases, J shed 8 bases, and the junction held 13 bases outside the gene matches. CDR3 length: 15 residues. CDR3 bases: TGTGCCAGCAGCCCCTGGACAGGTGGAAACGGAGGCTACACCTTC. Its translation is CASSPWTGGNGGYTF.

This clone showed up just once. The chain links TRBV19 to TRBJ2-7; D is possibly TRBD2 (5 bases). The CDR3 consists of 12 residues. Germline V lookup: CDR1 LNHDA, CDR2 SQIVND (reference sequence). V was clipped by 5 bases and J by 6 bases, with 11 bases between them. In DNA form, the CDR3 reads TGTGCCAGTAGTCCTCGACGGGGCGAGCAGTACTTC. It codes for CASSPRRGEQYF.

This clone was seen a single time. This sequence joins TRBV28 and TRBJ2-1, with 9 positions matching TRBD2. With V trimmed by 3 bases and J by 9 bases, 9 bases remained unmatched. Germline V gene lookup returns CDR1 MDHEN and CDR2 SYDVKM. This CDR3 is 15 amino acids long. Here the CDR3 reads CASSFPPGLASEQFF. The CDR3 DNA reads TGTGCCAGCAGTTTCCCCCCGGGACTAGCAAGTGAGCAGTTCTTC.

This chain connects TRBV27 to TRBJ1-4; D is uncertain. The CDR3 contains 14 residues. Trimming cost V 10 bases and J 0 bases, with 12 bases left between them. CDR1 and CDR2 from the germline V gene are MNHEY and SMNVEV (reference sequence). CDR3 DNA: TGTGCCACCTCTCCAGCGGCAACTAATGAAAAACTGTTTTTT. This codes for CATSPAATNEKLFF.

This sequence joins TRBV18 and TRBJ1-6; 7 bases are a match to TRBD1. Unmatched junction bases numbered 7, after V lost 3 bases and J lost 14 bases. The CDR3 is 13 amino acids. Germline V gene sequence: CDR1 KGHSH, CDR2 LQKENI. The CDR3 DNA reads TGTGCCAGCTCACCCTTGGACAGGCAAGCCCTCCACTTT. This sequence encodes CASSPLDRQALHF.

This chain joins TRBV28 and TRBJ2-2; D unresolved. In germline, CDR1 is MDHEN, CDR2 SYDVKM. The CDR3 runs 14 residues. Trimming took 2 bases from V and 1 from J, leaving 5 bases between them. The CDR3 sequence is CASSLPQNTGELFF. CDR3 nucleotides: TGTGCCAGCAGTTTACCACAGAACACCGGGGAGCTGTTTTTT.

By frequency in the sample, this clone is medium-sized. CDR3 nucleotide sequence: TGTGCCAGCAGCACGGGACAGGAGAGCTCCTACGAGCAGTACTTC. Its protein is CASSTGQESSYEQYF. The gene calls are TRBV7-9 and TRBJ2-7; TRBD1 matches at 8 bases. The CDR3 runs to 15 residues. Germline V gives CDR1 SEHNR, CDR2 FQNEAQ (reference sequence). After removal of 5 bases from V and 0 bases from J, the junction contained 6 bases not matched to a gene.

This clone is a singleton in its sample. The CDR3 bases are TGTGCCAGTAGTAGCGGGTTCTCCTACGAGCAGTACTTC. It codes for CASSSGFSYEQYF. This chain uses TRBV19 with TRBJ2-7; the D gene is possibly TRBD2 (5 bases). Germline CDR1 reads LNHDA; CDR2 reads SQIVND (reference sequence). The CDR3 is 13 amino acids. Deletions cut 4 bases from V and 0 bases from J, with 7 bases between.

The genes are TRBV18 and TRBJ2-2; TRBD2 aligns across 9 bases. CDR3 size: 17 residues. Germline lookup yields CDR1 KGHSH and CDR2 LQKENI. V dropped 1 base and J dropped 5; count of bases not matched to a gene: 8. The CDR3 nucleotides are TGTGCCAGCTCACCACTAATGTCTAGCGGGAAGACCGGGGAGCTGTTTTTT. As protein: CASSPLMSSGKTGELFF.

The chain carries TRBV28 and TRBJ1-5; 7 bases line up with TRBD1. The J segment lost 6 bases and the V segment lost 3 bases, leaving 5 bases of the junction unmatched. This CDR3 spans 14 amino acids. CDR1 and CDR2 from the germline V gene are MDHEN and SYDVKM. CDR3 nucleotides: TGTGCCAGCAGTTTCCTGCAGGGGGGTCAGCCCCAGCATTTT. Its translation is CASSFLQGGQPQHF.

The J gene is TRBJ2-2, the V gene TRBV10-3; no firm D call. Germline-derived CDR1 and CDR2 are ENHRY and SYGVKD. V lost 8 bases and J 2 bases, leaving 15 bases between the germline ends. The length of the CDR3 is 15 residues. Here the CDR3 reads CAIFNQEANTGELFF. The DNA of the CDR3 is TGTGCCATCTTCAACCAGGAAGCAAACACCGGGGAGCTGTTTTTT.

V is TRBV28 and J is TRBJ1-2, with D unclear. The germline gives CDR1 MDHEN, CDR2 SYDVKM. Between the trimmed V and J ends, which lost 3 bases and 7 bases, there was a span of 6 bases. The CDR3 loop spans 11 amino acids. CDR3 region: CASSLYSGYTF. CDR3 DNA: TGTGCCAGCAGTTTGTACTCTGGCTACACCTTC.

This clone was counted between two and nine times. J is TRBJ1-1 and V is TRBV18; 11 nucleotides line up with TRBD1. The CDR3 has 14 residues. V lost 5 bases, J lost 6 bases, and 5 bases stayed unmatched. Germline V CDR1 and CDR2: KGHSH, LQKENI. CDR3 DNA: TGTGCCAGCTCAATCCGGGACAGGGGGGCTGAAGCTTTCTTT. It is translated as CASSIRDRGAEAFF.

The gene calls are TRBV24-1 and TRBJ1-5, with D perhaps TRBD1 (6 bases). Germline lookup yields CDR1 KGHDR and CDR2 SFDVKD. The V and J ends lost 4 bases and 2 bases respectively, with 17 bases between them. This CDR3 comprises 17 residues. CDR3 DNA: TGTGCCACCAGTGAAACAGGGTCCGTTTGGGGCAATCAGCCCCAGCATTTT. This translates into CATSETGSVWGNQPQHF.

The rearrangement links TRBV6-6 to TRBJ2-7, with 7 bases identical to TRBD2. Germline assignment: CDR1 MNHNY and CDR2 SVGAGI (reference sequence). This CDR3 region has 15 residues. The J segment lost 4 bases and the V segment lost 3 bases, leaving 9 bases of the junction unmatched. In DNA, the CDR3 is TGTGCCAGCAGTTATGGGGGGGTAGGGGATTACGAGCAGTACTTC. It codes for CASSYGGVGDYEQYF.

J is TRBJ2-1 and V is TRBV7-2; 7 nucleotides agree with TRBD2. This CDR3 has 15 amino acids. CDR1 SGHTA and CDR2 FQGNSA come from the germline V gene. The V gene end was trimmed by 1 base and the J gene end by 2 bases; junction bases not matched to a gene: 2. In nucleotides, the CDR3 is TGTGCCAGCAGCTTAGGGGGAGGGACCTACAATGAGCAGTTCTTC. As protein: CASSLGGGTYNEQFF. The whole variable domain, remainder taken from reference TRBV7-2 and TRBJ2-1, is GAGVSQSPSNKVTEKGKDVELRCDPISGHTALYWYRQSLGQGLEFLIYFQGNSAPDKSGLPSDRFSAERTGGSVSTLTIQRTQQEDSAVYLCASSLGGGTYNEQFFGPGTRLTVL.

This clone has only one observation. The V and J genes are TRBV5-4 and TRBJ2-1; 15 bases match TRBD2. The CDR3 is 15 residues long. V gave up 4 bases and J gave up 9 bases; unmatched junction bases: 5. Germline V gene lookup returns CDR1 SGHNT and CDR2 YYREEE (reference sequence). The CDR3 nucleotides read TGTGCCAGCAGCGGGGAGGGACTAGCGGGAGGTGAGCAGTTCTTC. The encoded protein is CASSGEGLAGGEQFF.

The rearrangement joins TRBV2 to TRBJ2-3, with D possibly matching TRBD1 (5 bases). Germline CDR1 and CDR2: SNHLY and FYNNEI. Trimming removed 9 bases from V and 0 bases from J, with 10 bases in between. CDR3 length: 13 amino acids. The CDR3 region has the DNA TGTGCCAGTAAGACAGAAAGCACAGATACGCAGTATTTT. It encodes CASKTESTDTQYF.

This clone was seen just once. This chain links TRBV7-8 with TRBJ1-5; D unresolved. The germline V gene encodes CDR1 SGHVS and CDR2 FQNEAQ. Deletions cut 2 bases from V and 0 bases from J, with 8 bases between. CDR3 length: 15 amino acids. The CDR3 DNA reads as TGTGCCAGCAGCTTAACAGCTTATAGCAATCAGCCCCAGCATTTT. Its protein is CASSLTAYSNQPQHF.

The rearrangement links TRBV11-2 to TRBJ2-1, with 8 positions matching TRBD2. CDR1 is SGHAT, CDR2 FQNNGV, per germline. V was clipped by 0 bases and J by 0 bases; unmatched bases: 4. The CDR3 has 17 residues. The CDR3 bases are TGTGCCAGCAGCTTAGAGGGGAGCGGGAGCTCCTACAATGAGCAGTTCTTC. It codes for CASSLEGSGSSYNEQFF.

CDR3 bases: TGTGCCACCAGCAGACCCCCCGGGACTTCCAAAGCCAAAAACATTCAGTACTTC. It codes for CATSRPPGTSKAKNIQYF. The chain recombines TRBV15 with TRBJ2-4, with D perhaps matching TRBD2 (6 bases). The germline gives CDR1 LNHNV, CDR2 YYDKDF (reference sequence). V shed 2 bases and J shed 0 bases, with 17 bases lying between them. The CDR3 totals 18 residues. Filled out from reference TRBV15 and TRBJ2-4, the complete variable domain reads DAMVIQNPRYQVTQFGKPVTLSCSQTLNHNVMYWYQQKSSQAPKLLFHYYDKDFNNEADTPDNFQSRRPNTSFCFLDIRSPGLGDTAMYLCATSRPPGTSKAKNIQYFGAGTRLSVL.

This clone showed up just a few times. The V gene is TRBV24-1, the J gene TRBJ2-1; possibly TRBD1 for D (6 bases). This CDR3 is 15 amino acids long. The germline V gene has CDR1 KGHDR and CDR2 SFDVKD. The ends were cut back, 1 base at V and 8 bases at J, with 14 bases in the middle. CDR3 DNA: TGTGCCACCAGTGATTTCAGACAGGCGGTTGATGAGCAGTTCTTC. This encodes CATSDFRQAVDEQFF.

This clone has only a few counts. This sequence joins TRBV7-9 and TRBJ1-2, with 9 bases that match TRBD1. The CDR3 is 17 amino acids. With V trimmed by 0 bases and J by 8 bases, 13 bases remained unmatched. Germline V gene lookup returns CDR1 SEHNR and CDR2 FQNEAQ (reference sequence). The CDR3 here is CASSLALWGQGRGGYTF. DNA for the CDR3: TGTGCCAGCAGCTTAGCACTCTGGGGACAGGGAAGGGGCGGCTACACCTTC. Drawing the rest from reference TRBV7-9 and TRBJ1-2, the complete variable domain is DTGVSQNPRHKITKRGQNVTFRCDPISEHNRLYWYRQTLGQGPEFLTYFQNEAQLEKSRLLSDRFSAERPKGSFSTLEIQRTEQGDSAMYLCASSLALWGQGRGGYTFGSGTRLTVV.

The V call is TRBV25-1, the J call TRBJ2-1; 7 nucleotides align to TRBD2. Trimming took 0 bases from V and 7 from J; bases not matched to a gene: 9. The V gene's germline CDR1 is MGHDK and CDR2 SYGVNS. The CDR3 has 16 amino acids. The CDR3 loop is CASSEYRGQGGNEQFF. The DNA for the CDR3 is TGTGCCAGCAGTGAATATCGAGGTCAGGGAGGGAATGAGCAGTTCTTC.

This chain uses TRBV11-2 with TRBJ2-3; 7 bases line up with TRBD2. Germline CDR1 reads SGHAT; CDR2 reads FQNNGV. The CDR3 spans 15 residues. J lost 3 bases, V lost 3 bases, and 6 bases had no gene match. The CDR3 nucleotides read TGTGCCAGCAGCTTTCTCAAAGCGGGAACAGATACGCAGTATTTT. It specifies CASSFLKAGTDTQYF.

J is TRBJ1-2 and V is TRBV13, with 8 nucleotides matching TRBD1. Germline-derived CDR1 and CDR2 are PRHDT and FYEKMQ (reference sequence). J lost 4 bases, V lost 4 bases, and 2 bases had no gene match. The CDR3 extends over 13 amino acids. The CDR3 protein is CASSSGQAYGYTF. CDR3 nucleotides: TGTGCCAGCAGCTCGGGACAGGCCTATGGCTACACCTTC.

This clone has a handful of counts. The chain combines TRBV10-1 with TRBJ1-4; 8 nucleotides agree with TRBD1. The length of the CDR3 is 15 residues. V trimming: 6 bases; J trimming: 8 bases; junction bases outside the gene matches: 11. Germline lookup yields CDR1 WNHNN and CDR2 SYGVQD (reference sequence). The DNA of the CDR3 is TGCGCCAGCAGAGCGGACAGGGCGGGTCGGGAAAAACTGTTTTTT. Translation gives CASRADRAGREKLFF.

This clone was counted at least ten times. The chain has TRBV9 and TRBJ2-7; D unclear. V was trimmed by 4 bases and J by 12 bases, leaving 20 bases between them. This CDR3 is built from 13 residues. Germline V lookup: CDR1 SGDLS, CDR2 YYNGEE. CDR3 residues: CASSPSPGFASYF. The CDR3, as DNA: TGTGCCAGCAGCCCCTCCCCCGGGTTTGCCTCGTACTTC.

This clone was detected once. CDR3: CASGFNRGVNTEAFF. The CDR3 DNA sequence: TGTGCTAGTGGTTTTAACAGGGGTGTGAACACTGAAGCTTTCTTT. The rearrangement links TRBV12-5 to TRBJ1-1, with 7 positions matching TRBD1. The junction had 4 bases not matched to a gene; V was cut back by 3 bases and J by 0 bases. Looked up from germline, CDR1 is LGHNT and CDR2 is FRNRAP. The CDR3 has 15 amino acids.